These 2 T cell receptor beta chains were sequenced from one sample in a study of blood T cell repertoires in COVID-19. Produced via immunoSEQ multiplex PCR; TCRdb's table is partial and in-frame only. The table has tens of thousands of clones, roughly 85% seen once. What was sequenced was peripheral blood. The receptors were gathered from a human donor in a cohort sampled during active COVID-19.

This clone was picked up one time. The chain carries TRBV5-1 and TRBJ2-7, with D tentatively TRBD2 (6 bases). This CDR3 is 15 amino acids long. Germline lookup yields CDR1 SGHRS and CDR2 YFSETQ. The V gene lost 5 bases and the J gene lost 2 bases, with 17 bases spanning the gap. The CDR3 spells CASSSDGTGTYEQYF. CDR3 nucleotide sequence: TGCGCCAGCAGTTCGGATGGGACTGGGACCTACGAGCAGTACTTC.

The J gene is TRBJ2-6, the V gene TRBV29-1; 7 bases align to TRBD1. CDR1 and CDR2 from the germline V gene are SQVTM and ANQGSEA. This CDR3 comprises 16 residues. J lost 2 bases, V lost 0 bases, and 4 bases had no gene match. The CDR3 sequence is CSVEEVGTAGANVLTF. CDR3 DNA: TGCAGCGTTGAAGAGGTCGGGACAGCTGGGGCCAACGTCCTGACTTTC.